This paragraph covers one T cell receptor (beta chain) sequence. Sequencing used immunoSEQ multiplex PCR; TCRdb keeps in-frame clones, though not all of them. Of about 130,000 clones in the sample, more than 80% were seen once. The V and J ends lost 4 bases and 8 bases, in that order; junction bases with no gene match: 5. Germline V gene sequence: CDR1 SGHRS, CDR2 YFSETQ. This CDR3 is built from 14 residues. The sample originates from a study of control samples from healthy donors and cancer patients. The chain combines TRBV5-1 with TRBJ1-4; TRBD1 aligns across 10 bases. The sequence was obtained from a man in his forties or fifties in good health. Sequencing was carried out using blood. The CDR3 nucleotides read TGCGCCAGCAGCCACGGGACAGGGGAGGAAAAACTGTTTTTT. Translated, it gives CASSHGTGEEKLFF.